This record concerns one TCR beta chain sequence. CDR1 and CDR2 from the germline V gene are SQVTM and ANQGSEA. The ends were cut back, 0 bases at V and 6 bases at J, with 9 bases in the middle. This CDR3 is built from 12 residues. The time point was: baseline pretreatment blood. Treatment denoted: 15 Gy SBRT to primary tumor, nephrectomy 4 weeks later. Generated by immunoSEQ multiplex PCR, the TCRdb table keeps only in-frame clones and is missing some. This table holds 150,000 or so clones, around 89% found once. These data are taken from a study of radiation and T cells in renal cell carcinoma. This chain links TRBV29-1 with TRBJ2-7; D ambiguous. This TCR derives from a woman in her 70s with renal cell carcinoma. The sequenced sample was blood, obtained from a patient whose treatment included radiotherapy and nephrectomy. The CDR3 nucleotides are TGCAGCGTTGAAGATCTTAAGGGCGAGCAGTACTTC. Amino acids: CSVEDLKGEQYF.